This passage covers 22 T cell receptor beta chains from one sample sequenced in a study of blood T cell repertoires in COVID-19. Clones were sequenced by immunoSEQ multiplex PCR, and TCRdb holds only the in-frame ones, with some missing. The repertoire holds under 200,000 clones, 80% to 85% seen once, with about 6.5% in the top ten. The sequenced material came from peripheral blood. These receptors came from a woman in her thirties or forties with acute or convalescent COVID-19.

Written as DNA, the CDR3 is TGTGCCAGCGGGTGGGGGGGGTCCTCAACTAATGAAAAACTGTTTTTT. Its translation: CASGWGGSSTNEKLFF. The chain carries TRBV27 and TRBJ1-4; D perhaps matches TRBD1 (5 bases). The V gene's germline CDR1 is MNHEY and CDR2 SMNVEV (reference sequence). Trimming pared 8 bases from V and 0 bases from J, leaving 16 bases between. The CDR3 runs 16 residues.

The chain links TRBV2 to TRBJ1-3; D gene ambiguous. Germline V gene data show CDR1 as SNHLY and CDR2 as FYNNEI. This CDR3 is 15 amino acids long. Deletions cut 5 bases from V and 2 bases from J, with 13 bases between. For the CDR3, the DNA is TGTGCCAGCAGTCCCACCTTCGGGGCTGGAAACACCATATATTTT. It yields the protein CASSPTFGAGNTIYF.

V and J are TRBV30 and TRBJ2-2; 8 nucleotides agree with TRBD2. V gave up 5 bases and J gave up 2 bases; unmatched junction bases: 10. The CDR3 sequence is 16 residues long. The germline CDR1 and CDR2 sequences are GTSNPN and SVGIG (reference sequence). The chain's CDR3 is CAWYFGLAFNTGELFF. Written as DNA, the CDR3 is TGTGCCTGGTACTTCGGACTAGCCTTCAACACCGGGGAGCTGTTTTTT.

The rearrangement uses TRBV7-9 and TRBJ1-6; the match to TRBD1 covers 7 bases. CDR1 is SEHNR, CDR2 FQNEAQ, per germline (reference sequence). This CDR3 comprises 14 residues. V dropped 10 bases and J dropped 6; count of bases not matched to a gene: 9. The CDR3 bases are TGTGCCACCAGGGACAGAACCCTTAATTCACCCCTCCACTTT. Amino acids: CATRDRTLNSPLHF.

This clone was counted once. V gene TRBV19 combines with J gene TRBJ1-4; D is uncertain. The CDR3 is 16 residues long. Germline CDR1 is LNHDA and CDR2 is SQIVND (reference sequence). Trimming cost V 4 bases and J 0 bases, with 12 bases left between them. This chain's CDR3 is CASSSRGYATNEKLFF. The CDR3 region has the DNA TGTGCCAGTAGTAGCCGGGGATATGCAACTAATGAAAAACTGTTTTTT.

The V and J genes are TRBV3-1 (or the pseudogene TRBV3-2) and TRBJ2-1, with 7 bases fitting TRBD1. The trim removed 0 bases at V and 4 bases at J, leaving 3 bases unmatched. The CDR3 runs 15 residues. CDR1 LGHDT and CDR2 YNNKEL come from the germline V gene (reference sequence). The CDR3 region is CASSQDGTVYNEQFF. CDR3 DNA: TGTGCCAGCAGCCAAGATGGGACAGTATACAATGAGCAGTTCTTC.

The chain employs TRBV28 and TRBJ1-5; no clear D. This CDR3 has 17 amino acids. Trimming pared 8 bases from V and 2 bases from J, leaving 22 bases between. Germline values: CDR1 MDHEN, CDR2 SYDVKM. CDR3 loop: CASLPHPGKVGNQPQHF. As DNA, the CDR3 is TGTGCCAGCCTACCCCACCCGGGGAAGGTAGGCAATCAGCCCCAGCATTTT.

This clone appeared a few times. The V gene is TRBV4-1, the J gene TRBJ2-6, with TRBD1 matching 8 bases. This CDR3 has 18 amino acids. V lost 4 bases, J lost 2 bases, and 10 bases stayed unmatched. Looked up from germline, CDR1 is MGHRA and CDR2 is YSYEKL. The CDR3: CASSPGQEDFTGANVLTF. The CDR3 region has the DNA TGCGCCAGCAGCCCGGGACAGGAGGACTTTACTGGGGCCAACGTCCTGACTTTC.

The chain uses TRBV18 and TRBJ2-2; 9 bases agree with TRBD1. The CDR3 has 15 residues. With 3 bases clipped from V and 4 bases from J, the junction kept 3 bases outside the gene matches. Germline V gene data show CDR1 as KGHSH and CDR2 as LQKENI. CDR3 sequence reads: CASSPGQGRTGELFF. CDR3 DNA: TGTGCCAGCTCACCGGGACAGGGACGCACCGGGGAGCTGTTTTTT.

The chain uses TRBV5-1 and TRBJ2-1; TRBD2 agrees at 10 bases. This CDR3 has 14 residues. Unmatched junction bases numbered 2, after V lost 1 base and J lost 7 bases. CDR1 is SGHRS and CDR2 is YFSETQ in the germline V gene. CDR3: CASSLLAGANEQFF. The CDR3 DNA reads as TGCGCCAGCAGCTTGCTAGCGGGAGCGAATGAGCAGTTCTTC.

The chain combines TRBV7-9 with TRBJ2-7, with TRBD2 matching 8 bases. CDR1 and CDR2 (germline): SEHNR, FQNEAQ (reference sequence). Trimming at V came to 3 bases and at J to 5 bases, leaving 6 bases not matched to a gene. The CDR3 is 14 residues long. The CDR3 loop is CASSFGGARNEQYF. The CDR3 DNA sequence: TGTGCCAGCAGCTTCGGGGGGGCGCGTAACGAGCAGTACTTC.

Comments on this clone: The junction departs from germline at one end; a sequencing error may be responsible. The chain has TRBV10-2 and TRBJ1-3; 10 bases are shared with TRBD1. The CDR3 is 15 residues long. Per the germline V gene, CDR1 is WSHSY and CDR2 is SAAADI. The CDR3 bases are TGCGCCAGCGGTGATGGACAGGGGGTAGGAAACACCATATATTTT. It yields the protein CASGDGQGVGNTIYF.

The chain combines TRBV5-5 with TRBJ1-5; D is unclear. Trimming shortened V by 5 bases and J by 1 base, and 4 bases separated the two germline ends. This CDR3 region has 12 residues. The germline gives CDR1 SGHKS, CDR2 YYEKEE (reference sequence). The CDR3 DNA reads as TGTGCCAGCAGTAGAAGCAATCAGCCCCAGCATTTT. It specifies CASSRSNQPQHF.

V usage is TRBV10-3 and J usage is TRBJ1-6; D unresolved. Per the germline V gene, CDR1 is ENHRY and CDR2 is SYGVKD. Trimming stripped 6 bases from V and 7 bases from J, with 10 bases between. This CDR3 contains 13 residues. The CDR3: CAIRGASNSPLHF. CDR3 nucleotides: TGTGCCATCAGAGGAGCCTCCAATTCACCCCTCCACTTT.

The rearrangement joins TRBV5-1 to TRBJ1-1; D may be TRBD1 (6 bases). Per the germline V gene, CDR1 is SGHRS and CDR2 is YFSETQ. The CDR3 is 14 residues long. Trimming removed 4 bases from V and 0 bases from J, with 10 bases in between. The chain's CDR3 is CASSIGQMNTEAFF. CDR3 sequence (DNA): TGCGCCAGCAGCATCGGACAGATGAACACTGAAGCTTTCTTT.

This chain connects TRBV4-2 to TRBJ1-5, with D perhaps TRBD1 (5 bases). The CDR3 is 15 amino acids. CDR1 is LGHNA and CDR2 is YNFKEQ in the germline V gene. Between the trimmed V and J ends, which lost 0 bases and 6 bases, there was a span of 12 bases. In DNA, the CDR3 is TGTGCCAGCAGCCAAGATGGTCAGGGTAGTCAGCCCCAGCATTTT. It yields the protein CASSQDGQGSQPQHF.

DNA of the CDR3: TGTGCCAGCGGCAGCGGGAACACCGGGGAGCTGTTTTTT. This sequence encodes CASGSGNTGELFF. The chain recombines TRBV27 with TRBJ2-2; possible D gene TRBD2, 5 bases. V was shortened by 8 bases and J by 1 base, with 8 bases between the two germline ends. The germline CDR1 and CDR2 sequences are MNHEY and SMNVEV (reference sequence). This CDR3 is 13 amino acids long.

The genes are TRBV5-6 and TRBJ2-7; 8 bases fit TRBD1. Germline V gene lookup returns CDR1 SGHDT and CDR2 YYEEEE. Unmatched junction bases numbered 6, after V lost 0 bases and J lost 1 base. The CDR3 is 16 amino acids. The CDR3 spells CASSLGRTGLSYEQYF. The CDR3 DNA reads TGTGCCAGCAGCTTGGGTCGGACAGGGTTATCCTACGAGCAGTACTTC.

The chain links TRBV7-3 to TRBJ2-1; TRBD2 matches 11 bases. The CDR3 loop spans 19 amino acids. The germline V gene has CDR1 SGHTA and CDR2 FQGTGA. Trimming removed 2 bases from V and 3 bases from J; junction bases left unmatched: 12. The CDR3 nucleotides are TGTGCCAGCAGCTTACAGGCGCTAGCGGGGGGCCGACGCTACAATGAGCAGTTCTTC. Its protein product is CASSLQALAGGRRYNEQFF.

The rearrangement joins TRBV28 to TRBJ1-3; no definite D call. Looked up from germline, CDR1 is MDHEN and CDR2 is SYDVKM. The V end lost 2 bases, the J end lost 4 bases, and 12 bases lay between the germline ends. The CDR3 totals 15 residues. CDR3 nucleotides: TGTGCCAGCAGTTTAGACTTGGCCCTCGGAAACACCATATATTTT. The encoded protein is CASSLDLALGNTIYF.

This clone was picked up one time. The genes are TRBV6-6 and TRBJ1-1, with 7 bases that match TRBD1. This CDR3 region has 13 residues. CDR1 and CDR2 from the germline V gene are MNHNY and SVGAGI (reference sequence). The trim removed 6 bases at V and 8 bases at J, leaving 9 bases unmatched. The CDR3 DNA reads as TGTGCCAGCAGGGATAAGTTGGACAGGGAAGCTTTCTTT. This gives the protein CASRDKLDREAFF.

The V call is TRBV5-8, the J call TRBJ2-7; TRBD1 might be the D (5 bases). The length of the CDR3 is 16 residues. The V end lost 1 base, the J end lost 6 bases, and 20 bases lay between the germline ends. Germline lookup yields CDR1 SGHTS and CDR2 YDEGEE. CDR3 protein: CASSLYLAGPQSEQYF. The CDR3 nucleotides are TGTGCCAGCAGCTTGTATTTGGCAGGGCCCCAATCCGAGCAGTACTTC.